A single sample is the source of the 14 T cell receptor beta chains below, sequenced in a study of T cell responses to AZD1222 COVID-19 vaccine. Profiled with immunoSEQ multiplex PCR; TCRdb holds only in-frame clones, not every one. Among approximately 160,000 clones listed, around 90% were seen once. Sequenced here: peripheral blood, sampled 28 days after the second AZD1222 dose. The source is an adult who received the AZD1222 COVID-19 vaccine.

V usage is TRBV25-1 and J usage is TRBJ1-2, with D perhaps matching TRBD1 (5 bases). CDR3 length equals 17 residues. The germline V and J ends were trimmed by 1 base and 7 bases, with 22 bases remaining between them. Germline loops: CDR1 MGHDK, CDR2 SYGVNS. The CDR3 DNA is TGTGCCAGCAGTGAATTGGGGACCCAGGCCTCCACGGGTGGCTACACCTTC. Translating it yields CASSELGTQASTGGYTF.

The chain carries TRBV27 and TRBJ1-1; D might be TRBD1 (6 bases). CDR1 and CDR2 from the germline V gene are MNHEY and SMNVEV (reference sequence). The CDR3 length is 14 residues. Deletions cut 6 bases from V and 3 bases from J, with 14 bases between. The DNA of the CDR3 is TGTGCCAGCAGAACAGGGACACTGTACACTGAAGCTTTCTTT. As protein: CASRTGTLYTEAFF.

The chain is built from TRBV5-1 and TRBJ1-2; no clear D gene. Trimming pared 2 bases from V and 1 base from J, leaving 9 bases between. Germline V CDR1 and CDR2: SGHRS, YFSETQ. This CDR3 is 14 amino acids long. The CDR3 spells CASSLDGINYGYTF. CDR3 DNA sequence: TGCGCCAGCAGCTTAGACGGAATTAACTATGGCTACACCTTC.

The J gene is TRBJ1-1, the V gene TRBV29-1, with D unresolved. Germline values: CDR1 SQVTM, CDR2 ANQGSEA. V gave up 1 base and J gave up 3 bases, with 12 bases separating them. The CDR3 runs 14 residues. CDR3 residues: CSVEVRAAHTEAFF. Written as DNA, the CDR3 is TGCAGCGTTGAAGTAAGGGCAGCCCACACTGAAGCTTTCTTT.

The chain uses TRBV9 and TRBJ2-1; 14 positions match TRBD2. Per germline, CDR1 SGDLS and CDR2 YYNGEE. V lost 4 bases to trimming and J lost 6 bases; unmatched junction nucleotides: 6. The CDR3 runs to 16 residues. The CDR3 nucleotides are TGTGCCAGCAGCCCTCGACTAGCGGGGGGGCTCAATGAGCAGTTCTTC. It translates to CASSPRLAGGLNEQFF. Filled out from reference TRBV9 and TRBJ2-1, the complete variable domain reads DSGVTQTPKHLITATGQRVTLRCSPRSGDLSVYWYQQSLDQGLQFLIQYYNGEERAKGNILERFSAQQFPDLHSELNLSSLELGDSALYFCASSPRLAGGLNEQFFGPGTRLTVL.

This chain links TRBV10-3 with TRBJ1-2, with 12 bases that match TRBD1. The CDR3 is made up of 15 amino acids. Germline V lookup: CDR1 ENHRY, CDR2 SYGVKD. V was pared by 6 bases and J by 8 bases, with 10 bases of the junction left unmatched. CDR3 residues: CAIRTGTGGFVGYTF. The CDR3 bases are TGTGCCATCAGGACCGGGACAGGGGGCTTTGTAGGCTACACCTTC.

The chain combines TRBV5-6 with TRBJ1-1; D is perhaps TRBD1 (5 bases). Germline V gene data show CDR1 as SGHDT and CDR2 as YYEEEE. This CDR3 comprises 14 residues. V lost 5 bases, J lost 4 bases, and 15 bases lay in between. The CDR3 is CASRGRRVGTEAFF. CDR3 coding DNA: TGTGCCAGCAGGGGGCGAAGGGTAGGCACTGAAGCTTTCTTT.

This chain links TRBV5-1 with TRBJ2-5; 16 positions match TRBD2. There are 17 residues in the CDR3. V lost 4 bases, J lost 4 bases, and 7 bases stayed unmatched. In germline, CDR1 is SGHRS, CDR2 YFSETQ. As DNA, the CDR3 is TGCGCCAGCAGCACGGGACTAGCGGGGGGGCCGGGAGAGACCCAGTACTTC. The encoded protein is CASSTGLAGGPGETQYF. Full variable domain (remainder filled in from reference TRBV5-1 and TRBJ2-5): KAGVTQTPRYLIKTRGQQVTLSCSPISGHRSVSWYQQTPGQGLQFLFEYFSETQRNKGNFPGRFSGRQFSNSRSEMNVSTLELGDSALYLCASSTGLAGGPGETQYFGPGTRLLVL.

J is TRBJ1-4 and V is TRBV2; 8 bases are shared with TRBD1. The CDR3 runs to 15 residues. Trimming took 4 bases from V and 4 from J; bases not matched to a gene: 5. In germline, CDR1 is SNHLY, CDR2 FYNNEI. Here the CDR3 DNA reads TGTGCCAGCAGTGCGGGACAGGAGATTAATGAAAAACTGTTTTTT. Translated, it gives CASSAGQEINEKLFF.

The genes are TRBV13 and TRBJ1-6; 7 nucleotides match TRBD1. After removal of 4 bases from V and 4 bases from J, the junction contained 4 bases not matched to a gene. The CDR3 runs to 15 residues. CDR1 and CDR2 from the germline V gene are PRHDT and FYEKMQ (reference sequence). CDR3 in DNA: TGTGCCAGCAGCTCCCGACAGGGATATAATTCACCCCTCCACTTT. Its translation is CASSSRQGYNSPLHF. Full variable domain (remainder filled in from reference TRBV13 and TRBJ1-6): AAGVIQSPRHLIKEKRETATLKCYPIPRHDTVYWYQQGPGQDPQFLISFYEKMQSDKGSIPDRFSAQQFSDYHSELNMSSLELGDSALYFCASSSRQGYNSPLHFGNGTRLTVT.

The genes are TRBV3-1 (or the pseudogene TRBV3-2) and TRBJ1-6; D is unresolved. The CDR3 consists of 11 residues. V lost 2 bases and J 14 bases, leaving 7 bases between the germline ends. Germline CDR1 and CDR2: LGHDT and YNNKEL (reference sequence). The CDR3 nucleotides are TGTGCCAGCAGCCAACTCGGGGCCCTCCACTTT. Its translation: CASSQLGALHF.

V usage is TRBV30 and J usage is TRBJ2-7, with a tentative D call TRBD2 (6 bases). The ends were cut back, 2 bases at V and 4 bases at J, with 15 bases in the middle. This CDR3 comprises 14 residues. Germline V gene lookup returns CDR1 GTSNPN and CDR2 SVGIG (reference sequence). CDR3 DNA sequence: TGTGCCTGGAGTCTTACTGACGGAGGGTACGAGCAGTACTTC. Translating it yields CAWSLTDGGYEQYF.

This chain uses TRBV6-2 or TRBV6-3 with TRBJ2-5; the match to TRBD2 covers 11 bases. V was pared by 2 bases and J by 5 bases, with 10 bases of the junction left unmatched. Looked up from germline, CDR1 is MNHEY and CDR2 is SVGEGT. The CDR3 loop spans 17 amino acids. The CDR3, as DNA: TGTGCCAGCAGTTACGGAGCACTAGCGGGGGTCCTGGAGACCCAGTACTTC. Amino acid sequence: CASSYGALAGVLETQYF.

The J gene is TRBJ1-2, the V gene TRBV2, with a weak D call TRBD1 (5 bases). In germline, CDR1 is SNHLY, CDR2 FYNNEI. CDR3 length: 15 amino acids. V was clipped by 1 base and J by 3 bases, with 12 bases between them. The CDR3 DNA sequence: TGTGCCAGCAGTGAAGTTGGGGCGCGAGACTATGGCTACACCTTC. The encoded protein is CASSEVGARDYGYTF.